These 13 T cell receptor beta chains were sequenced from one sample in a study of beta chain features in type 1 diabetes. The entirety of the isolated RNA underwent reverse transcription, so expressed TCRB transcripts were sequenced. The data were produced by immunoSEQ multiplex PCR, yet TCRdb's version contains in-frame clones alone and is incomplete. This sample has about 360,000 clones, with roughly 12% found just once. The sequenced sample was naive CD4+ T cells from blood. All receptors derive from a man aged 18 to 30 in good health.

This clone was seen at least ten times. The chain uses TRBV14 and TRBJ1-1, with D maybe TRBD1 (5 bases). The V gene lost 1 base and the J gene lost 8 bases, with 14 bases spanning the gap. There are 14 residues in the CDR3. Germline-derived CDR1 and CDR2 are SGHDN and FVKESK. CDR3 nucleotides: TGTGCCAGCAGCCAAGTCAGCAGGGATGGGGAAGCTTTCTTT. This sequence encodes CASSQVSRDGEAFF.

The rearrangement joins TRBV28 to TRBJ2-5; 7 bases match TRBD2. With V trimmed by 5 bases and J by 5 bases, 11 bases remained unmatched. CDR3 length: 15 amino acids. In germline, CDR1 is MDHEN, CDR2 SYDVKM. The DNA for the CDR3 is TGTGCCAGCAGTACGACTAGCTCCCTCGTGGAGACCCAGTACTTC. Its protein is CASSTTSSLVETQYF.

The sample holds a few counts of this clone. The chain carries TRBV10-3 and TRBJ2-3; TRBD2 is a possible D gene (5 bases). Per the germline V gene, CDR1 is ENHRY and CDR2 is SYGVKD. Trimming took 7 bases from V and 1 from J, leaving 12 bases between them. The CDR3 contains 14 residues. The CDR3 region is CAITEGVGTDTQYF. In nucleotides, the CDR3 is TGTGCCATCACCGAGGGAGTCGGCACAGATACGCAGTATTTT.

The chain carries TRBV18 and TRBJ2-7; TRBD1 matches 8 bases. This CDR3 contains 14 residues. Germline trimming cut 1 base from V and 6 bases from J; bases unmatched to any gene: 5. Germline V CDR1 and CDR2: KGHSH, LQKENI. CDR3 nucleotide sequence: TGTGCCAGCTCACCACTAGGACAGGGAGTCGAGCAGTACTTC. It translates to CASSPLGQGVEQYF.

This clone was seen a few times. The chain is built from TRBV5-1 and TRBJ1-5; 10 bases line up with TRBD1. The CDR3 covers 15 residues. Germline values: CDR1 SGHRS, CDR2 YFSETQ. V was clipped by 3 bases and J by 6 bases; unmatched bases: 6. The CDR3 region has the DNA TGCGCCAGCAGCTGGACAGGGGGAGACGGTCAGCCCCAGCATTTT. It is translated as CASSWTGGDGQPQHF.

This chain links TRBV19 with TRBJ2-1, with a possible D match to TRBD2 (5 bases). This CDR3 has 14 residues. The ends were cut back, 4 bases at V and 8 bases at J, with 15 bases in the middle. Germline V gene data show CDR1 as LNHDA and CDR2 as SQIVND (reference sequence). The CDR3 bases are TGTGCCAGTAGTACGGGGAGTGGTGTCGATGAGCAGTTCTTC. Protein: CASSTGSGVDEQFF.

In this sample, this clone turned up a few times. V usage is TRBV5-4 and J usage is TRBJ2-2; 9 bases map to TRBD2. The CDR3 is made up of 18 amino acids. The germline CDR1 and CDR2 sequences are SGHNT and YYREEE (reference sequence). With 0 bases clipped from V and 6 bases from J, the junction kept 12 bases outside the gene matches. The CDR3 nucleotides read TGTGCCAGCAGCTTGGGAGGAGCGGGAGGAGTCCGCGCCGGGGAGCTGTTTTTT. Its protein is CASSLGGAGGVRAGELFF. The full variable domain, with the rest looked up from reference TRBV5-4 and TRBJ2-2, is ETGVTQSPTHLIKTRGQQVTLRCSSQSGHNTVSWYQQALGQGPQFIFQYYREEENGRGNFPPRFSGLQFPNYSSELNVNALELDDSALYLCASSLGGAGGVRAGELFFGEGSRLTVL.

The V call is TRBV30, the J call TRBJ1-2; 11 bases fit TRBD1. CDR3 size: 16 residues. With V trimmed by 2 bases and J by 7 bases, 12 bases remained unmatched. Germline lookup yields CDR1 GTSNPN and CDR2 SVGIG (reference sequence). CDR3 region: CAWSTPRDRGTGGYTF. The CDR3 DNA reads TGTGCCTGGAGTACTCCACGGGACAGGGGGACGGGTGGCTACACCTTC.

V gene TRBV25-1 combines with J gene TRBJ2-5; TRBD1 matches at 8 bases. The CDR3 runs 15 residues. V was clipped by 2 bases and J by 5 bases; unmatched bases: 7. The germline CDR1 and CDR2 sequences are MGHDK and SYGVNS. Written as DNA, the CDR3 is TGTGCCAGCAGTGAACAGGGGGCGCTAGGGGAGACCCAGTACTTC. Encoded protein: CASSEQGALGETQYF.

This chain uses TRBV6-6 with TRBJ2-5; tentative D call: TRBD1 (6 bases). The germline V gene has CDR1 MNHNY and CDR2 SVGAGI (reference sequence). V was shortened by 5 bases and J by 5 bases, with 15 bases between the two germline ends. The CDR3 covers 14 residues. CDR3 nucleotide sequence: TGTGCCAGCAGTCGACGGACAGCTGCGGAGACCCAGTACTTC. As protein: CASSRRTAAETQYF.

This clone was counted only a few times. The identical CDR3 is also encoded by other nucleotide sequences in the sample. The rearrangement links TRBV28 to TRBJ2-3; possible D gene TRBD2, 5 bases. Germline CDR1 reads MDHEN; CDR2 reads SYDVKM. CDR3 size: 12 residues. Trimming took 6 bases from V and 3 from J, leaving 7 bases between them. The CDR3 here is CASSLATDTQYF. As DNA, the CDR3 is TGTGCCAGCAGCCTAGCAACAGATACGCAGTATTTT.

There are a few counts of this clone. V usage is TRBV6-6 and J usage is TRBJ2-7; D is ambiguous. Trimming stripped 4 bases from V and 5 bases from J, with 9 bases between. The CDR3 runs 12 residues. CDR1 and CDR2 (germline): MNHNY, SVGAGI (reference sequence). Here the CDR3 DNA reads TGTGCCAGCAGTTGGGCCTCTCACGAGCAGTACTTC. Amino acids: CASSWASHEQYF.

This clone was detected once. The chain couples TRBV6-6 to TRBJ1-4; D might be TRBD1 (5 bases). Germline V gives CDR1 MNHNY, CDR2 SVGAGI (reference sequence). V lost 6 bases and J 3 bases, leaving 14 bases between the germline ends. The CDR3 runs to 15 residues. The chain's CDR3 is CASRERVGANEKLFF. The CDR3 region has the DNA TGTGCCAGCAGGGAAAGGGTAGGGGCTAATGAAAAACTGTTTTTT.